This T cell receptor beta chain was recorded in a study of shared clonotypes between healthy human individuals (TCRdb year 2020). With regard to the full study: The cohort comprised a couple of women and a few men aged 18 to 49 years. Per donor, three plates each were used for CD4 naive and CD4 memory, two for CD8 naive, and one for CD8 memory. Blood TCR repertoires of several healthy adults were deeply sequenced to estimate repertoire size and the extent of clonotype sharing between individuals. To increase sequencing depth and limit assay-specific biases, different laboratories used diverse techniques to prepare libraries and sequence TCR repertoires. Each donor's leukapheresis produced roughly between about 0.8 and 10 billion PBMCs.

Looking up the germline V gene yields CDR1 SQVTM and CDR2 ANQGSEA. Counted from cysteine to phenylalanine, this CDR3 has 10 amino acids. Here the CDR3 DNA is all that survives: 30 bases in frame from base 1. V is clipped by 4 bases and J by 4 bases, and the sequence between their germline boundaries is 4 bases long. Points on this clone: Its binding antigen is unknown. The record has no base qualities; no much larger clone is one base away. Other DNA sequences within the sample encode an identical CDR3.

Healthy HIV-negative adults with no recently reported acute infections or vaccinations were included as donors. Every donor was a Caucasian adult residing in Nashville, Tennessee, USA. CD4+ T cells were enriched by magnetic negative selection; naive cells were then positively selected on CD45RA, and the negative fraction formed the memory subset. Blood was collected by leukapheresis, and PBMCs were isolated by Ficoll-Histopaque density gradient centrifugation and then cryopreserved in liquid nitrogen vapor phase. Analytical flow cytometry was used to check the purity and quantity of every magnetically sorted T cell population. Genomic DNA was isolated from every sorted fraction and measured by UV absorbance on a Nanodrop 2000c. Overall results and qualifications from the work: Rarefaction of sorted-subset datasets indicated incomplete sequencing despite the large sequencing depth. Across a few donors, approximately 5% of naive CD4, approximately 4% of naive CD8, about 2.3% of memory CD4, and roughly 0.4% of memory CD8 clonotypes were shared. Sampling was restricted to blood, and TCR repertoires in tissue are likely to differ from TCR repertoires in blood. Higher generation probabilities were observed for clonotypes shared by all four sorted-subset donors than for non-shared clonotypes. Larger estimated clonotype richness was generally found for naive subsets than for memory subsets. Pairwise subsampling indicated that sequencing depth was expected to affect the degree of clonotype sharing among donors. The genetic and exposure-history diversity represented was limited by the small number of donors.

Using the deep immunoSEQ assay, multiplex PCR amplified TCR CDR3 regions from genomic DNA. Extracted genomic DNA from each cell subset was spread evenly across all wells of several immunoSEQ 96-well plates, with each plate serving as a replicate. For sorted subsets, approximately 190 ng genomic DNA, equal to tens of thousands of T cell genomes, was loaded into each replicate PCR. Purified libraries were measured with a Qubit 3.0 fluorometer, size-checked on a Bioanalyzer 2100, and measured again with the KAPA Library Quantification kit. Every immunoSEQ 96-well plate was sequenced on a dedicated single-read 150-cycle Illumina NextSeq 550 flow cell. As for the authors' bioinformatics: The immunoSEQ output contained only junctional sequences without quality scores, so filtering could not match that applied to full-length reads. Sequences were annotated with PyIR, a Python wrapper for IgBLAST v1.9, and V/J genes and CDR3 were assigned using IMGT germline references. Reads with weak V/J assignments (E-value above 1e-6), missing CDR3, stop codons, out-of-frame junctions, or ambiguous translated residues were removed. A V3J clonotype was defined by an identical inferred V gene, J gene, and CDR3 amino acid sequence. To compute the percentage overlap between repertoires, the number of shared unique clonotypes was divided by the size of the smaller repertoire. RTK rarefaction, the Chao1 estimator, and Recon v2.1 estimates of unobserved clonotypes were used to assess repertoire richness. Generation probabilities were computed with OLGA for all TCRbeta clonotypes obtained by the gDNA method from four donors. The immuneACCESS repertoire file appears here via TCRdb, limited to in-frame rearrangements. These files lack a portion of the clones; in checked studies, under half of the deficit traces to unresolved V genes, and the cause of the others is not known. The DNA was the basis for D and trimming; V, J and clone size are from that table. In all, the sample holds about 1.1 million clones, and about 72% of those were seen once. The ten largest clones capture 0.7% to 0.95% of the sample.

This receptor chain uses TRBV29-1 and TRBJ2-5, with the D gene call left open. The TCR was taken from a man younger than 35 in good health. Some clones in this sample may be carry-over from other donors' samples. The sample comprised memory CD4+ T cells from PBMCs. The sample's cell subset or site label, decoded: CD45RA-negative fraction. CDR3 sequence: CSVGRETQYF. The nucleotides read TGCAGCGTTGGAAGAGAGACCCAGTACTTC.